The 2 T cell receptor beta chains below come from one sample, sequenced in a study of T cells expressing NK-cell markers. No DNA is given; TCRdb re-called the 5' RACE reads and lists each CDR3 protein once. The sample has 500,000 to 600,000 distinct CDR3 sequences; the top ten hold about 3.6%. Sequenced sample: blood T cells: a sorted CD56 or NKG2C T cell subset, CD4+ or CD8+ T cells, or bulk PBMC T cells (not recorded which). The receptors shown here come from a man aged 18 to 29 in good health.

The chain has TRBV28 and TRBJ2-7; TCRdb picks TRBD1, but there is no DNA to check that call. This CDR3 is 17 amino acids long. Germline V CDR1 and CDR2: MDHEN, SYDVKM. This chain's CDR3 is CASSLPGAFSSSYEQYF.

The J gene is TRBJ2-7, the V gene TRBV11-2; TCRdb's D call, TRBD1, is unchecked because there is no DNA. Germline CDR1 reads SGHAT; CDR2 reads FQNNGV. This CDR3 comprises 13 residues. The CDR3 spells CASSYGQFYEQYF.